This T cell receptor beta chain was captured in a study of glioma-infiltrating T cells after dendritic cell vaccination. In the study overall: Dendritic cells derived from monocytes and pulsed with autologous tumor lysate formed the vaccine.

All glioblastoma patients lacked an isocitrate dehydrogenase mutation. Input was approximately 2.1 ug genomic DNA, or all available if less. Primers: 60 V beta forward and 13 J beta reverse. TCRdb's table, derived via immunoSEQ multiplex PCR, lists solely in-frame clones and lacks some. The data hold just over 95,000 clones, with around three quarters observed a single time. In germline, CDR1 is SGHTA, CDR2 FQGTGA. The V end lost 5 bases, the J end lost 8 bases, and 10 bases lay between the germline ends. The length of the CDR3 is 12 residues. Sequencing used blood, obtained before dendritic cell vaccination. J is TRBJ1-3 and V is TRBV7-3; D might be TRBD1 (5 bases). The origin of this receptor is a human donor with glioblastoma. The CDR3 region is CASSPGGDTIYF. DNA of the CDR3: TGTGCCAGCAGCCCCGGGGGGGACACCATATATTTT.